This T cell receptor beta chain appears in the sequencing data of a study of blood T cell repertoires in COVID-19. Overall study: Acute and convalescent COVID-19 specimens originated in the United States, Italy and Spain.

Participant age was roughly 18 to 90 years, and participants resided in about two dozen US areas. Up to 2 weeks before entering the study, exposed participants had met a COVID-19 case. CDR1 and CDR2 from the germline V gene are MNHNY and SVGAGI (reference sequence). The CDR3 runs to 16 residues. The V gene lost 5 bases and the J gene lost 1 base, with 15 bases spanning the gap. How the authors handled the data: Amplified reference gene primers provided the basis for estimating nucleated cell counts. Data came from immunoSEQ multiplex PCR; TCRdb stores just in-frame clones and leaves some out. V, J and clone size derive from that table, while D and trimming were established from the DNA sequence. The sample has some 320,000 clones; 90% are singletons.

The clonotype was recovered from a woman between 25 and 40 years old who had been exposed to COVID-19. The sample taken for sequencing was PBMCs or T cells enriched from blood (not recorded which). The chain is built from TRBV6-6 and TRBJ2-1; D tentatively fits TRBD1 or TRBD2 (6 bases each). The CDR3 sequence: CASSRGGAGSYNEQFF. The CDR3 coding sequence is TGTGCCAGCAGTCGAGGGGGTGCGGGGTCCTACAATGAGCAGTTCTTC.